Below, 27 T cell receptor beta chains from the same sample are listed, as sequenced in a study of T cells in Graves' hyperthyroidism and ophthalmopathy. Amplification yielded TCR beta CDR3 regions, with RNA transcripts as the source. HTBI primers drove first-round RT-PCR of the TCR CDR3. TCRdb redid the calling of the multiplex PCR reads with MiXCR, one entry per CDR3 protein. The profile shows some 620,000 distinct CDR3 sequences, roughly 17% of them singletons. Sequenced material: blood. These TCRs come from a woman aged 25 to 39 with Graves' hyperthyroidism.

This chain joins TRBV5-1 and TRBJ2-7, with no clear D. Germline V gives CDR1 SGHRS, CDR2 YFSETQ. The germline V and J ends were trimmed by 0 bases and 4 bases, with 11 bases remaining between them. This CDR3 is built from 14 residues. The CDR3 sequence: CASSLGAVEYEQYF. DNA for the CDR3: TGCGCCAGCAGCTTGGGTGCAGTTGAGTACGAGCAGTACTTC.

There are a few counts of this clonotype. The CDR3: CASSQGEGTYNEQFF. In nucleotides, the CDR3 is TGTGCCAGCAGCCAAGGGGAAGGGACCTACAATGAGCAGTTCTTC. The chain joins TRBV3-1 to TRBJ2-1, with D unclear. The CDR3 runs to 15 residues. Per germline, CDR1 LGHDT and CDR2 YNNKEL (reference sequence). Between the trimmed V and J ends, which lost 1 base and 2 bases, there was a span of 9 bases.

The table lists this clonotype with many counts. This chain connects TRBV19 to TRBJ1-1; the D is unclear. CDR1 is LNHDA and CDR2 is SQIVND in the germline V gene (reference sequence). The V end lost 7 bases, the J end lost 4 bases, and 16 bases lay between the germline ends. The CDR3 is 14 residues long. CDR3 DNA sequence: TGTGCCAGTACCGACCAAGGTGGGGTCACTGAAGCTTTCTTT. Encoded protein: CASTDQGGVTEAFF.

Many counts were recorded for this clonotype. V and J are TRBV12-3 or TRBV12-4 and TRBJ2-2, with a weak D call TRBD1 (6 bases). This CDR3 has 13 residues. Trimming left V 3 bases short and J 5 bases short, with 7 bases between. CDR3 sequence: CASSFGQTGELFF. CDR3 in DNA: TGTGCCAGCAGTTTCGGACAGACCGGGGAGCTGTTTTTT.

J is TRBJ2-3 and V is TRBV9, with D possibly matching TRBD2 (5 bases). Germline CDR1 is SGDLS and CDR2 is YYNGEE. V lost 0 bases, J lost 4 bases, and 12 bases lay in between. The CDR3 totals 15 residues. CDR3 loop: CASSVDGGSSDTQYF. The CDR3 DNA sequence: TGTGCCAGCAGCGTAGACGGAGGTAGTTCAGATACGCAGTATTTT.

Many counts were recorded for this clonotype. This CDR3 reads CASSPPDLLRLPDTQYF. The CDR3 nucleotides read TGTGCCAGCTCACCACCGGACCTACTTCGCCTCCCAGATACGCAGTATTTT. This sequence joins TRBV18 and TRBJ2-3; D unresolved. The germline CDR1 and CDR2 sequences are KGHSH and LQKENI. This CDR3 contains 17 residues. Trimming removed 0 bases at V and 4 bases at J, with 17 bases between.

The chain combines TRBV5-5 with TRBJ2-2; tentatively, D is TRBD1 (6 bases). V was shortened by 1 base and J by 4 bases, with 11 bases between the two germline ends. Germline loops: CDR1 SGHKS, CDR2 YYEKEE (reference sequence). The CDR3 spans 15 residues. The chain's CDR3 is CASSLNRAGTGELFF. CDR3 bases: TGTGCCAGCAGCTTGAACAGGGCCGGCACCGGGGAGCTGTTTTTT. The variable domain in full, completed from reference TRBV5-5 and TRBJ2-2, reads DAGVTQSPTHLIKTRGQQVTLRCSPISGHKSVSWYQQVLGQGPQFIFQYYEKEERGRGNFPDRFSARQFPNYSSELNVNALLLGDSALYLCASSLNRAGTGELFFGEGSRLTVL.

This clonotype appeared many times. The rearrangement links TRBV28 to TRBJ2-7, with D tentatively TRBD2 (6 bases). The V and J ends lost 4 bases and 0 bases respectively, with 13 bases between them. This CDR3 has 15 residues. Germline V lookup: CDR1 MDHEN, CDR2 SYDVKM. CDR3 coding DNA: TGTGCCAGCAGTTCCTTAGGGGACTCCTCCTACGAGCAGTACTTC. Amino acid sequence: CASSSLGDSSYEQYF. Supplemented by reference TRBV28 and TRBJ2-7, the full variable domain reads DVKVTQSSRYLVKRTGEKVFLECVQDMDHENMFWYRQDPGLGLRLIYFSYDVKMKEKGDIPEGYSVSREKKERFSLILESASTNQTSMYLCASSSLGDSSYEQYFGPGTRLTVT.

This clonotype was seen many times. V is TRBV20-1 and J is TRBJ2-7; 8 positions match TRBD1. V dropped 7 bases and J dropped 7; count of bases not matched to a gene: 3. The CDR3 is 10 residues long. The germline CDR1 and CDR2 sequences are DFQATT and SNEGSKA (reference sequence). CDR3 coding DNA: TGCAGTGGGACAGGGAGTGAGCAGTACTTC. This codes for CSGTGSEQYF.

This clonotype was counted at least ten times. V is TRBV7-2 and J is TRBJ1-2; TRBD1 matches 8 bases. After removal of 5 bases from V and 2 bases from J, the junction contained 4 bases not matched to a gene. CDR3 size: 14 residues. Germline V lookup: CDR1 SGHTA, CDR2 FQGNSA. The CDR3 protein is CASSPTGANYGYTF. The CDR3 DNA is TGTGCCAGCAGCCCGACAGGGGCAAACTATGGCTACACCTTC.

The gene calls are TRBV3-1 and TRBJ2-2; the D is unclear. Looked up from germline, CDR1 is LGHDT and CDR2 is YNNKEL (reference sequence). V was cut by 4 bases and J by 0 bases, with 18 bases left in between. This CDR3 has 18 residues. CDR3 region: CASSLNPDLPTNTGELFF. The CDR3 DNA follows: TGTGCCAGCAGCCTAAATCCGGACCTTCCGACGAACACCGGGGAGCTGTTTTTT. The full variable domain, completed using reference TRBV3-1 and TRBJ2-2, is DTAVSQTPKYLVTQMGNDKSIKCEQNLGHDTMYWYKQDSKKFLKIMFSYNNKELIINETVPNRFSPKSPDKAHLNLHINSLELGDSAVYFCASSLNPDLPTNTGELFFGEGSRLTVL.

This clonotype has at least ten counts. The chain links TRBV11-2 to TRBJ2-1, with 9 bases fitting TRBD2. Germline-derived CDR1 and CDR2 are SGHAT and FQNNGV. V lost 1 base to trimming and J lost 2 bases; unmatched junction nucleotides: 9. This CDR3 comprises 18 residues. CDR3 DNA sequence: TGTGCCAGCAGCTTAGTGAGGGGTAGCGGGGGTACCTACAATGAGCAGTTCTTC. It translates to CASSLVRGSGGTYNEQFF.

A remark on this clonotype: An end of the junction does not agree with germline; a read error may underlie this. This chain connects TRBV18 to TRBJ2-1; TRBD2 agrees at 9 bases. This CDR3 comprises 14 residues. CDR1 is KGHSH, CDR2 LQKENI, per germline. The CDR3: CGSSPGTSNNEQFF. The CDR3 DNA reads TGTGGCAGCTCACCGGGGACTAGCAACAATGAGCAGTTCTTC.

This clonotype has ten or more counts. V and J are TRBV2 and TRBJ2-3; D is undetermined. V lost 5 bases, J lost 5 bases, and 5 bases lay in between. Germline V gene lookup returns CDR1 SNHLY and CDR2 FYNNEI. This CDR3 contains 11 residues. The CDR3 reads CASSPQDTQYF. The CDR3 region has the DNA TGTGCCAGCAGTCCACAAGATACGCAGTATTTT. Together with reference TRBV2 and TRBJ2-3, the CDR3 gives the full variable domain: EPEVTQTPSHQVTQMGQEVILRCVPISNHLYFYWYRQILGQKVEFLVSFYNNEISEKSEIFDDQFSVERPDGSNFTLKIRSTKLEDSAMYFCASSPQDTQYFGPGTRLTVL.

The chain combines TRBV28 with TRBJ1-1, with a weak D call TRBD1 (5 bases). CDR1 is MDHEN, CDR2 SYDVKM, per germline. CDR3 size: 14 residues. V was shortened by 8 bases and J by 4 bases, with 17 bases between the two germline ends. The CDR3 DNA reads TGTGCCAGCTGGCCAGGGCTAACGAGCACTGAAGCTTTCTTT. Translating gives CASWPGLTSTEAFF.

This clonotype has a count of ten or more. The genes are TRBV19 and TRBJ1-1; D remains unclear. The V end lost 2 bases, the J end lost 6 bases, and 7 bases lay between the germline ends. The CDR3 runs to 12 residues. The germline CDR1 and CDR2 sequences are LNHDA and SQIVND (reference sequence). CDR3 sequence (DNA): TGTGCCAGTAGTATATCGACGGCTGAAGCTTTCTTT. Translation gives CASSISTAEAFF.

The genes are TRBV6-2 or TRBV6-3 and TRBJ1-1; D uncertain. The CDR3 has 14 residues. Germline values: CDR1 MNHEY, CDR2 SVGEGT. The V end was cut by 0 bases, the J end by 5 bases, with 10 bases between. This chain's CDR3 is CASSYSGEWTEAFF. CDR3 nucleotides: TGTGCCAGCAGTTACTCGGGTGAATGGACTGAAGCTTTCTTT.

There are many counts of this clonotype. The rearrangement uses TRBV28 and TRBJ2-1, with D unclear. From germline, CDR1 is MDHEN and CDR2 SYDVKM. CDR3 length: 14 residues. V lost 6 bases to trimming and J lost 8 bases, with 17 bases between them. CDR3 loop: CASSLLYYPYEQFF. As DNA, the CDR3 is TGTGCCAGCAGCCTACTCTACTACCCTTATGAGCAGTTCTTC.

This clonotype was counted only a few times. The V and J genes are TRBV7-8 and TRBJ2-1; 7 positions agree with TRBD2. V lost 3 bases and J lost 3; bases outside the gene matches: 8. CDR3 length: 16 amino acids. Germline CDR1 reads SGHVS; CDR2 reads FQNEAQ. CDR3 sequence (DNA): TGTGCCAGCAGCTTTTCTTCTAGCGGAGGCTACAATGAGCAGTTCTTC. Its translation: CASSFSSSGGYNEQFF.

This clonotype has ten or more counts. CDR3 DNA sequence: TGTGCCAGCAGCCACCTGATACCAAGTTCCGGGGAGCTGTTTTTT. It specifies CASSHLIPSSGELFF. V gene TRBV11-2 combines with J gene TRBJ2-2; D ambiguous. The CDR3 covers 15 residues. V dropped 5 bases and J dropped 6 bases, with 16 bases sitting between them. Germline values: CDR1 SGHAT, CDR2 FQNNGV.

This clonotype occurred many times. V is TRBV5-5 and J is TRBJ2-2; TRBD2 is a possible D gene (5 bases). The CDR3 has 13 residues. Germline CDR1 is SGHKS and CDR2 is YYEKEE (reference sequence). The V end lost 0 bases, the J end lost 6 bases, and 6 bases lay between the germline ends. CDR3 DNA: TGTGCCAGCAGCTTGGCACTAGCCGGGGAGCTGTTTTTT. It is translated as CASSLALAGELFF.

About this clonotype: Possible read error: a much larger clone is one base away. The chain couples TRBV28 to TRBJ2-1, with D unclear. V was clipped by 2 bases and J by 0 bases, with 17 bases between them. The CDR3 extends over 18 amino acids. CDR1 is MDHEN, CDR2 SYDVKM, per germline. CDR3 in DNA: TGTGCCAGCAGTTTAGACATTTTGAGTCGAAGCTCCTACAATGAGCAGTTCTTC. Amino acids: CASSLDILSRSSYNEQFF.

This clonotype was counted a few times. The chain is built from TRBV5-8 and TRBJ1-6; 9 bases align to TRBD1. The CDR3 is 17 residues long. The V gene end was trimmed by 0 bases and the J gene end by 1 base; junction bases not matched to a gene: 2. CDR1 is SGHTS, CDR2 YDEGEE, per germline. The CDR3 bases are TGTGCCAGCAGCTTGGGGACAGGGGTTTCCTATAATTCACCCCTCCACTTT. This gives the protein CASSLGTGVSYNSPLHF. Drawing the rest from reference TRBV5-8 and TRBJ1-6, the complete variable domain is EAGVTQSPTHLIKTRGQQATLRCSPISGHTSVYWYQQALGLGLQFLLWYDEGEERNRGNFPPRFSGRQFPNYSSELNVNALELEDSALYLCASSLGTGVSYNSPLHFGNGTRLTVT.

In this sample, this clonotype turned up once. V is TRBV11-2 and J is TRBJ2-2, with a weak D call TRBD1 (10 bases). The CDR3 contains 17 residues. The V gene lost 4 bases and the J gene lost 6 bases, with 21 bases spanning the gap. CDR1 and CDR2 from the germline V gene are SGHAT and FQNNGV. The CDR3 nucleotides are TGTGCCAGCAGCTCCAGATCTAGCGGGACAGGGGCCGGGGAGCTGTTTTTT. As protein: CASSSRSSGTGAGELFF.

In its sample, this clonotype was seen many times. The CDR3 spells CSAKTTGGDFLKSYEQYF. Here the CDR3 DNA reads TGCAGTGCTAAAACGACAGGGGGCGATTTTTTGAAGTCCTACGAGCAGTACTTC. This rearrangement joins TRBV20-1 to TRBJ2-7; 10 positions match TRBD1. Germline V gene lookup returns CDR1 DFQATT and CDR2 SNEGSKA (reference sequence). With 4 bases clipped from V and 1 base from J, the junction kept 16 bases outside the gene matches. This CDR3 has 18 residues.

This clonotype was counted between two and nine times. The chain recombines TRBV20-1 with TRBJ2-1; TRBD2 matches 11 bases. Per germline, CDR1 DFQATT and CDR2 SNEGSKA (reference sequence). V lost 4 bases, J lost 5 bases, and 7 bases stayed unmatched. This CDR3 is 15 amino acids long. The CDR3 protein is CSAISSGRGDNEQFF. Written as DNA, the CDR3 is TGCAGTGCTATTAGTAGCGGGAGGGGCGACAATGAGCAGTTCTTC.

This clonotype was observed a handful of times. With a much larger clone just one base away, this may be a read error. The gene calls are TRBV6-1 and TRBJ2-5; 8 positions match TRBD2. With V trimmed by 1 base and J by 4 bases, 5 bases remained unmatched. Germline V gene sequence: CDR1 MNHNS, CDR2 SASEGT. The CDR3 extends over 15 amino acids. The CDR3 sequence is CASSEDPGGVETQYF. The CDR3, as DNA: TGTGCCAGCAGTGAAGATCCGGGAGGGGTAGAGACCCAGTACTTC.